The sequence of this T cell receptor (beta chain) was determined in a study of graft-versus-host responses after intestinal transplantation. With regard to this clone: The antigen is undetermined.

Sequenced by immunoSEQ multiplex PCR; TCRdb stores in-frame clones only, minus some. The data show fewer than 120,000 clones, over 85% seen once. The sequences come from unstimulated CD8+ T cells sorted from spleen or lymph node cells, collected before intestinal transplant. The receptor comes from a human donor who received an intestinal transplant.

CDR3 protein: CATSRIRGPSPSGANVLTF. CDR3 DNA: TGTGCCACCAGCAGAATCAGGGGGCCTTCTCCCTCTGGGGCCAACGTCCTGACTTTC. The chain has TRBV15 and TRBJ2-6; 8 bases match TRBD1. V trimming: 2 bases; J trimming: 0 bases; junction bases outside the gene matches: 9. CDR1 and CDR2 from the germline V gene are LNHNV and YYDKDF (reference sequence). The length of the CDR3 is 19 residues.